This is a list of T cell receptor beta chains from one sample in a study of blood T cell repertoires in COVID-19. The assay was immunoSEQ multiplex PCR, and TCRdb's table has in-frame clones only and misses some. The table lists 200,000 to 300,000 clones, roughly 80% of them singletons. What was sequenced was peripheral blood. These receptors were obtained from a man in his 60s with acute or convalescent COVID-19. CDR3s include the opening cysteine and the closing phenylalanine or tryptophan.

TRBV19,CASSRSPWEQFF
TRBV9,CASSVETDNTEAFF
TRBV5-1,CASSLGGGLGEQYF
TRBV11-2,CASSFSTDGTLSYNEQFF
TRBV5-4,CASSSQGTQETQYF
TRBV6-5,CASSNLETGANTEAFF
TRBV5-8,CASSLAWGVSYNEQFF
TRBV7-9,CASSSYRDRGYNEQFF
TRBV5-1,CASSLTVQETQYF
TRBV30,CAWRLAGGVGTQYF
TRBV10-1,CAATTGQGFSYEQYF
TRBV5-4,CASSLPGRVYNEQFF
TRBV4-2,CASSLETGANVLTF
TRBV6-1,CASSEIYSNQPQHF
TRBV7-8,CASRRTVGDTQYF
TRBV7-8,CASSWPTRGQETQYF
TRBV7-9,CASSPQVGGNQPQHF
TRBV2,CASRIPAGTGFGYTF
TRBV28,CASSSIDRRGSGYTF
TRBV9,CASTISGVHTGELFF
TRBV7-8,CASSLKSFLGAAKNIQYF
TRBV9,CASSVAGELNTIYF
TRBV6-5,CASRSIQGGGYTF
TRBV18,CASSSMETGNGYTF
TRBV5-1,CASSLAGVKGETQYF
TRBV19,CASSIVGLAEIAKNIQYF
TRBV7-2,CASSTGYGYTF